Listed here are 19 T cell receptor beta chains from one sample, sequenced in a study of regulatory T cells in long-lasting Graves disease. The time point: newly diagnosed GD, antithyroid drugs for less than 3 months. Researchers made the TCR library from RNA that was extracted from PBMCs. Both iRepertoire HTBI primers and Arm-PCR of CDR3 regions were used to build the TCR beta libraries. TCRdb recomputed calls from the multiplex PCR reads with MiXCR, one row per CDR3 protein. Of about 220,000 distinct CDR3 sequences in the sample, roughly 20% were seen once. These same records also appear under a second study, on T cells in Graves' hyperthyroidism and ophthalmopathy.

The starting material was peripheral blood mononuclear cells (PBMCs), obtained at new diagnosis, from a patient treated with antithyroid drugs. These receptors came from a woman aged 25 to 45 with Graves disease.

With regard to this clonotype: A read error may be the cause here, since a much bigger clone is one base away. V usage is TRBV20-1 and J usage is TRBJ2-7; perhaps TRBD1 as D (6 bases). The CDR3 consists of 13 residues. V dropped 3 bases and J dropped 6 bases, with 15 bases sitting between them. Germline CDR1 and CDR2: DFQATT and SNEGSKA (reference sequence). The CDR3 nucleotides read TGCAGTGCTAGTCAGAGGGACATCTGCGAGCAGTACTTC. Its protein product is CSASQRDICEQYF.

This sequence joins TRBV2 and TRBJ2-1; 12 bases are a match to TRBD2. The V gene end was trimmed by 9 bases and the J gene end by 6 bases; junction bases not matched to a gene: 6. In germline, CDR1 is SNHLY, CDR2 FYNNEI. This CDR3 is 14 amino acids long. The CDR3 is CASTLAGGPNEQFF. The CDR3 coding sequence is TGTGCCAGTACTCTAGCGGGAGGGCCCAATGAGCAGTTCTTC.

The chain couples TRBV4-1 to TRBJ1-1, with D unclear. This CDR3 has 14 amino acids. V lost 3 bases and J 1 base, leaving 9 bases between the germline ends. Germline V gene lookup returns CDR1 MGHRA and CDR2 YSYEKL. CDR3 DNA: TGCGCCAGCAGCCATCTCGTCGCGAACACTGAAGCTTTCTTT. Amino acid sequence: CASSHLVANTEAFF.

Ten or more counts support this clonotype. The CDR3 DNA reads TGTGCCAGCAGCTTAGCGGGCGAGCGGGGCGCGTACACCGGGGAGCTGTTTTTT. This encodes CASSLAGERGAYTGELFF. The chain employs TRBV11-3 and TRBJ2-2; 7 nucleotides agree with TRBD2. The CDR3 has 18 amino acids. Germline loops: CDR1 SGHNT, CDR2 YENEEA. Germline trimming cut 1 base from V and 3 bases from J; bases unmatched to any gene: 11.

This clonotype was seen at least ten times. This rearrangement joins TRBV11-2 to TRBJ2-7, with 7 positions matching TRBD1. Germline V gene lookup returns CDR1 SGHAT and CDR2 FQNNGV. The CDR3 length is 14 residues. V lost 5 bases and J lost 0; bases outside the gene matches: 4. CDR3 residues: CASSVRDSSYEQYF. DNA for the CDR3: TGTGCCAGCAGCGTCCGGGACAGCTCCTACGAGCAGTACTTC.

This clonotype has ten or more counts. The chain has TRBV27 and TRBJ1-2, with 7 bases lining up with TRBD1. The CDR3 has 13 residues. The trim removed 3 bases at V and 4 bases at J, leaving 2 bases unmatched. Germline V gene data show CDR1 as MNHEY and CDR2 as SMNVEV (reference sequence). In DNA form, the CDR3 reads TGTGCCAGCAGTTTGAGGGACAGCTATGGCTACACCTTC. Translation: CASSLRDSYGYTF.

A few counts support this clonotype. The rearrangement uses TRBV29-1 and TRBJ2-7, with 12 nucleotides matching TRBD1. The CDR3 is made up of 14 amino acids. The germline V gene has CDR1 SQVTM and CDR2 ANQGSEA. Trimming cost V 7 bases and J 7 bases; bases outside gene matches: 11. This CDR3 is CSAVGQGASAEQYF. In DNA form, the CDR3 reads TGCAGCGCCGTGGGACAGGGGGCTTCGGCTGAGCAGTACTTC.

This chain links TRBV7-2 with TRBJ2-3; 7 bases are shared with TRBD2. Trimming at V came to 1 base and at J to 0 bases, leaving 7 bases not matched to a gene. The germline V gene encodes CDR1 SGHTA and CDR2 FQGNSA. The CDR3 has 17 amino acids. The CDR3 sequence: CASSLGKREASTDTQYF. The CDR3, as DNA: TGTGCCAGCAGCTTAGGGAAGCGGGAAGCTAGCACAGATACGCAGTATTTT.

The table lists this clonotype with many counts. The chain has TRBV19 and TRBJ1-1; D is ambiguous. CDR1 is LNHDA and CDR2 is SQIVND in the germline V gene (reference sequence). V lost 7 bases and J 2 bases, leaving 14 bases between the germline ends. The CDR3 is made up of 14 amino acids. CDR3 residues: CASTEYNRNTEAFF. The CDR3, as DNA: TGTGCCAGTACCGAGTACAACCGAAACACTGAAGCTTTCTTT.

This clonotype was recorded many times. The V and J genes are TRBV18 and TRBJ1-1; D unclear. The CDR3 spans 14 residues. V was pared by 4 bases and J by 1 base, with 10 bases between. Germline CDR1 KGHSH, CDR2 LQKENI. CDR3 coding DNA: TGTGCCAGCTCACAGGGTACCGGGAACACTGAAGCTTTCTTT. Protein: CASSQGTGNTEAFF.

This clonotype appeared many times. The chain is built from TRBV28 and TRBJ2-7, with 8 bases fitting TRBD2. The germline gives CDR1 MDHEN, CDR2 SYDVKM. The CDR3 runs 14 residues. With V trimmed by 6 bases and J by 1 base, 5 bases remained unmatched. The DNA of the CDR3 is TGTGCCAGCAGACGGACTAGCAGTTCCTACGAGCAGTACTTC. Translation gives CASRRTSSSYEQYF.

This clonotype was recorded a few times. The chain couples TRBV11-3 to TRBJ2-7; 11 bases are a match to TRBD2. Germline trimming cut 7 bases from V and 3 bases from J; bases unmatched to any gene: 14. Looked up from germline, CDR1 is SGHNT and CDR2 is YENEEA. The CDR3 is 17 amino acids. The CDR3 loop reads CASTPPGSLAGGYEQYF. In DNA, the CDR3 is TGTGCCAGCACCCCCCCGGGGTCCCTAGCGGGGGGCTACGAGCAGTACTTC.

The table lists this clonotype with many counts. The rearrangement joins TRBV28 to TRBJ1-5; D is uncertain. Germline V gene lookup returns CDR1 MDHEN and CDR2 SYDVKM. V lost 2 bases and J 3 bases, leaving 11 bases between the germline ends. The CDR3 extends over 15 amino acids. This CDR3 reads CASSLPQTVNQPQHF. The CDR3 DNA sequence: TGTGCCAGCAGTTTACCCCAGACGGTCAATCAGCCCCAGCATTTT.

CDR3 coding DNA: TGTGCCAGCAGTGACCCCCCGGATACTAGAGTGTGGCCCGGGGAGCTGTTTTTT. Protein product: CASSDPPDTRVWPGELFF. V is TRBV2 and J is TRBJ2-2; TRBD2 is a possible D gene (5 bases). Trimming stripped 3 bases from V and 6 bases from J, with 23 bases between. The CDR3 has 18 amino acids. Germline V gives CDR1 SNHLY, CDR2 FYNNEI.

This clonotype was counted at least ten times. The chain carries TRBV11-2 and TRBJ2-7, with 11 bases matching TRBD2. Looked up from germline, CDR1 is SGHAT and CDR2 is FQNNGV. The ends lost 6 bases at V and 3 bases at J; junction bases unmatched: 4. This CDR3 has 14 amino acids. In DNA form, the CDR3 reads TGTGCCAGCAGACCTCTAGCGGGAGGCTACGAGCAGTACTTC. This sequence encodes CASRPLAGGYEQYF.

The gene calls are TRBV20-1 and TRBJ1-2, with D unclear. V was clipped by 6 bases and J by 5 bases, with 16 bases between them. The CDR3 is 13 residues long. CDR1 and CDR2 from the germline V gene are DFQATT and SNEGSKA (reference sequence). The CDR3 nucleotides are TGCAGTGCCAAAAGGCCCCGGGAGTATGGCTACACCTTC. It yields the protein CSAKRPREYGYTF.

Many counts were recorded for this clonotype. The chain uses TRBV19 and TRBJ1-6; 9 bases are a match to TRBD1. Germline V CDR1 and CDR2: LNHDA, SQIVND (reference sequence). The CDR3 runs to 16 residues. V gave up 10 bases and J gave up 10 bases; unmatched junction bases: 17. DNA of the CDR3: TGTGCCACCACCGGACAGGGGACACGTTTAGGGTCACCCCTCCACTTT. Translated, it gives CATTGQGTRLGSPLHF.

This chain joins TRBV7-6 and TRBJ2-7; 8 bases agree with TRBD1. V lost 1 base to trimming and J lost 0 bases; unmatched junction nucleotides: 8. The CDR3 is made up of 17 amino acids. The V gene's germline CDR1 is SGHVS and CDR2 FNYEAQ. CDR3 sequence: CASSLVPRDRLSYEQYF. In nucleotides, the CDR3 is TGTGCCAGCAGCTTAGTACCTCGGGACAGGCTCTCCTACGAGCAGTACTTC.

A note on this clonotype: One base away lies a much larger clone, so this may be a sequencing read error. This chain links TRBV11-2 with TRBJ1-5; D is uncertain. This CDR3 has 16 residues. Germline V CDR1 and CDR2: SGHAT, FQNNGV. In DNA form, the CDR3 reads TGTGCCAGCAGCTTGGCGGGTACACTTAGCGATCAGCCCCAGCATTTT. This sequence encodes CASSLAGTLSDQPQHF.